The 22 T cell receptor beta chains below were found in one sample sequenced in a study of blood T cell repertoires in COVID-19. Only in-frame clones appear in the TCRdb table, and some are missing; sequencing was by immunoSEQ multiplex PCR. The sample lists 300,000 or so clones, about 87% seen once, with approximately 3.3% in the top ten. Material: peripheral blood. These receptors came from a woman aged 40 to 49 with acute or convalescent COVID-19.

This chain uses TRBV3-1 (or the pseudogene TRBV3-2) with TRBJ1-2; the match to TRBD1 covers 8 bases. V dropped 5 bases and J dropped 4; count of bases not matched to a gene: 15. The CDR3 sequence is 17 residues long. Germline-derived CDR1 and CDR2 are LGHDT and YNNKEL (reference sequence). The CDR3 reads CASSARTGRVVPYGYTF. For the CDR3, the DNA is TGTGCCAGCAGCGCCAGGACAGGGAGGGTGGTCCCCTATGGCTACACCTTC.

The chain couples TRBV6-5 to TRBJ2-7; 7 bases align to TRBD1. V was clipped by 4 bases and J by 1 base; unmatched bases: 7. The CDR3 consists of 15 residues. Per germline, CDR1 MNHEY and CDR2 SVGAGI. This CDR3 is CASSSGGIRSYEQYV. CDR3 coding DNA: TGTGCCAGCAGTTCAGGGGGAATAAGGTCCTACGAGCAGTACGTC.

The chain uses TRBV7-2 and TRBJ1-2; possibly TRBD1 for D (5 bases). The CDR3 covers 14 residues. The V and J ends lost 1 base and 4 bases respectively, with 10 bases between them. Germline CDR1 is SGHTA and CDR2 is FQGNSA. CDR3 nucleotide sequence: TGTGCCAGCAGCTTAGTTCAGGGTCCCTATGGCTACACCTTC. It yields the protein CASSLVQGPYGYTF.

The chain's CDR3 is CASSLVEGAVHF. DNA for the CDR3: TGTGCCAGCAGCCTCGTGGAGGGGGCGGTCCACTTT. The V gene is TRBV6-5, the J gene TRBJ1-6; 7 positions match TRBD1. CDR3 size: 12 residues. In germline, CDR1 is MNHEY, CDR2 SVGAGI. The V gene end was trimmed by 6 bases and the J gene end by 17 bases; junction bases not matched to a gene: 10.

This clone has only one observation. This chain connects TRBV4-1 to TRBJ1-2, with 7 bases matching TRBD1. CDR3 size: 17 residues. CDR1 and CDR2 (germline): MGHRA, YSYEKL. Germline trimming cut 0 bases from V and 0 bases from J; bases unmatched to any gene: 7. In DNA, the CDR3 is TGCGCCAGCAGCCAAGACGCCGACAGGGTAGCTAACTATGGCTACACCTTC. Residues: CASSQDADRVANYGYTF.

This clone was detected only a few times. The genes are TRBV19 and TRBJ2-1, with TRBD2 matching 7 bases. The CDR3 consists of 15 residues. Germline CDR1 reads LNHDA; CDR2 reads SQIVND (reference sequence). V was pared by 4 bases and J by 3 bases, with 6 bases of the junction left unmatched. The CDR3 DNA reads TGTGCCAGTAGTAAGGGCGGGGGAGACTACAATGAGCAGTTCTTC. Translating gives CASSKGGGDYNEQFF.

This clone showed up just once. The genes are TRBV19 and TRBJ1-3, with 8 nucleotides matching TRBD1. The CDR3 runs to 14 residues. V gave up 4 bases and J gave up 3 bases; unmatched junction bases: 2. The germline V gene has CDR1 LNHDA and CDR2 SQIVND (reference sequence). The CDR3 loop is CASSTDRVGNTIYF. CDR3 nucleotides: TGTGCCAGTAGTACGGACAGGGTTGGAAACACCATATATTTT.

The rearrangement links TRBV7-2 to TRBJ1-1, with 7 bases fitting TRBD1. V was clipped by 3 bases and J by 0 bases; unmatched bases: 4. Germline CDR1 and CDR2: SGHTA and FQGNSA. The CDR3 is 15 residues long. The CDR3 loop reads CASSFRGLVNTEAFF. The CDR3 bases are TGTGCCAGCAGCTTTAGGGGGCTCGTGAACACTGAAGCTTTCTTT.

V is TRBV19 and J is TRBJ2-5; D may be TRBD2 (5 bases). This CDR3 spans 14 amino acids. Trimming left V 1 base short and J 2 bases short, with 8 bases between. CDR1 is LNHDA and CDR2 is SQIVND in the germline V gene (reference sequence). The CDR3 bases are TGTGCCAGTAGTATAGGAAGCGGTCAAGAGACCCAGTACTTC. Translated: CASSIGSGQETQYF.

J is TRBJ2-7 and V is TRBV19, with D tentatively TRBD2 (5 bases). The CDR3 has 13 residues. Trimming removed 0 bases at V and 6 bases at J, with 9 bases between. Germline-derived CDR1 and CDR2 are LNHDA and SQIVND (reference sequence). The CDR3 region has the DNA TGTGCCAGTAGTATAGACCTCCGGGGCGAGCAGTACGTC. It codes for CASSIDLRGEQYV.

The chain joins TRBV4-1 to TRBJ2-3, with 10 bases aligning to TRBD2. There are 15 residues in the CDR3. After removal of 4 bases from V and 5 bases from J, the junction contained 6 bases not matched to a gene. Germline CDR1 reads MGHRA; CDR2 reads YSYEKL. DNA for the CDR3: TGCGCCAGCAGCCTAGCGGGGGGCCGCGGAGATACGCAGTATTTT. Amino acids: CASSLAGGRGDTQYF.

The sample holds one count of this clone. The rearrangement joins TRBV5-1 to TRBJ1-2; D might be TRBD1 (5 bases). With 0 bases removed from V and 5 bases from J, the gap between germline ends came to 11 bases. Per germline, CDR1 SGHRS and CDR2 YFSETQ. The CDR3 contains 14 residues. The CDR3 DNA follows: TGCGCCAGCAGCTTGGCCGCGACAGTTTATGGCTACACCTTC. Its translation is CASSLAATVYGYTF.

This chain joins TRBV11-2 and TRBJ2-1; possible D gene TRBD2, 6 bases. V lost 5 bases to trimming and J lost 8 bases, with 13 bases between them. This CDR3 region has 13 residues. Germline V gene data show CDR1 as SGHAT and CDR2 as FQNNGV. The chain's CDR3 is CASSAGLPYEQFF. CDR3 nucleotides: TGTGCCAGCAGCGCCGGACTACCCTATGAGCAGTTCTTC.

The chain uses TRBV6-6 and TRBJ1-5, with 7 positions matching TRBD1. The germline gives CDR1 MNHNY, CDR2 SVGAGI (reference sequence). The CDR3 extends over 17 amino acids. The trim removed 5 bases at V and 2 bases at J, leaving 12 bases unmatched. DNA of the CDR3: TGTGCCAGCAGTCAATTGGGGCGACAGGGCGGCAATCAGCCCCAGCATTTT. Amino acid sequence: CASSQLGRQGGNQPQHF.

The chain joins TRBV10-3 to TRBJ1-1; 7 bases align to TRBD1. Germline lookup yields CDR1 ENHRY and CDR2 SYGVKD. This CDR3 region has 15 residues. Trimming cost V 3 bases and J 0 bases; bases outside gene matches: 4. The CDR3 nucleotides read TGTGCCATCAGTGACAGGGGGGTGATGAACACTGAAGCTTTCTTT. Translation: CAISDRGVMNTEAFF.

This chain connects TRBV6-5 to TRBJ2-2; 7 nucleotides line up with TRBD2. Germline CDR1 MNHEY, CDR2 SVGAGI. The CDR3 has 14 residues. V was pared by 8 bases and J by 5 bases, with 8 bases of the junction left unmatched. CDR3 sequence: CASSGAGLTGELFF. CDR3 coding DNA: TGTGCCAGCTCCGGAGCGGGGTTGACCGGGGAGCTGTTTTTT.

This clone was found once. The chain uses TRBV27 and TRBJ2-3, with 10 positions matching TRBD1. The CDR3 has 15 amino acids. CDR1 and CDR2 from the germline V gene are MNHEY and SMNVEV (reference sequence). Germline trimming cut 6 bases from V and 4 bases from J; bases unmatched to any gene: 7. CDR3 in DNA: TGTGCCAGCAGGCGGACAGGGGGGAGGCCAGATACGCAGTATTTT. Its translation: CASRRTGGRPDTQYF.

V and J are TRBV5-1 and TRBJ2-3; 9 bases fit TRBD2. Looked up from germline, CDR1 is SGHRS and CDR2 is YFSETQ. The CDR3 sequence is 18 residues long. Trimming cost V 6 bases and J 4 bases; bases outside gene matches: 18. The CDR3 nucleotides are TGCGCCAGCACCCCTGGGGTGTGGAGCGGGGGGAGAGCAGATACGCAGTATTTT. Amino acids: CASTPGVWSGGRADTQYF.

The chain employs TRBV29-1 and TRBJ1-1, with D possibly being TRBD1 (5 bases). The germline V gene has CDR1 SQVTM and CDR2 ANQGSEA. This CDR3 comprises 13 residues. Deletions cut 6 bases from V and 1 base from J, with 12 bases between. The CDR3 sequence: CSVAGPKNTEAFF. CDR3 bases: TGCAGCGTAGCGGGACCCAAGAACACTGAAGCTTTCTTT.

The CDR3 sequence: CAWSVGWDRGLSYEQYV. The DNA for the CDR3 is TGTGCCTGGAGTGTAGGATGGGACAGGGGGCTTTCCTACGAGCAGTACGTC. V and J are TRBV30 and TRBJ2-7; 12 bases are shared with TRBD1. This CDR3 spans 17 amino acids. V shed 0 bases, J shed 1 base, and the junction held 7 bases outside the gene matches. The germline gives CDR1 GTSNPN, CDR2 SVGIG (reference sequence).

The gene calls are TRBV2 and TRBJ2-1; perhaps TRBD1 as D (6 bases). This CDR3 is built from 11 residues. The ends were cut back, 8 bases at V and 9 bases at J, with 11 bases in the middle. From germline, CDR1 is SNHLY and CDR2 FYNNEI. CDR3 amino acids: CASLTGREQFF. In DNA form, the CDR3 reads TGTGCCAGCCTCACAGGGCGTGAGCAGTTCTTC. Full variable domain (remainder filled in from reference TRBV2 and TRBJ2-1): EPEVTQTPSHQVTQMGQEVILRCVPISNHLYFYWYRQILGQKVEFLVSFYNNEISEKSEIFDDQFSVERPDGSNFTLKIRSTKLEDSAMYFCASLTGREQFFGPGTRLTVL.

V is TRBV5-1 and J is TRBJ2-3; TRBD2 aligns across 11 bases. Germline V gene sequence: CDR1 SGHRS, CDR2 YFSETQ. J gave up 2 bases and V 1 base, and 9 bases lay outside the gene matches. This CDR3 is 18 amino acids long. CDR3: CASSLSLNSGGDTDTQYF. Here the CDR3 DNA reads TGCGCCAGCAGCTTGTCCCTAAATAGCGGGGGGGACACAGATACGCAGTATTTT.